A selection of T cell receptor beta chains follows, all from one sample in a study of cytomegalovirus exposure and HLA in healthy donors. This table comes from immunoSEQ multiplex PCR, and its TCRdb copy is limited to in-frame clones, with some not included. The sample carries 150,000 to 200,000 clones, approximately 71% recorded once. Sample: PBMCs. The receptors were gathered from a woman aged 18-29 years in good health and CMV-seropositive. Both conserved end residues are part of each CDR3. A row's size may be missing; if present it is once, few, many or a size class.

CASSSGDRRTDTQYF - TRBJ2-3 TRBV7-9
CASSTGGTEAFF - TRBJ1-1 TRBV28
CASSRSSESSYNSPLHF - TRBJ1-6 TRBV27
CASSAGQGAAYNEQFF once TRBJ2-1 TRBV5-1
CASSFRDREDGYTF - TRBJ1-2 TRBV27
CAWSRGGYPGATEAFF - TRBJ1-1 TRBV30
CASSLFSNQPQHF - TRBJ1-5 TRBV28
CAWGRTATNEKLFF - TRBJ1-4 TRBV30
CASSVFQGFNEKLFF few TRBJ1-4 TRBV6-1
CASSHNDEANYGYTF - TRBJ1-2 TRBV18